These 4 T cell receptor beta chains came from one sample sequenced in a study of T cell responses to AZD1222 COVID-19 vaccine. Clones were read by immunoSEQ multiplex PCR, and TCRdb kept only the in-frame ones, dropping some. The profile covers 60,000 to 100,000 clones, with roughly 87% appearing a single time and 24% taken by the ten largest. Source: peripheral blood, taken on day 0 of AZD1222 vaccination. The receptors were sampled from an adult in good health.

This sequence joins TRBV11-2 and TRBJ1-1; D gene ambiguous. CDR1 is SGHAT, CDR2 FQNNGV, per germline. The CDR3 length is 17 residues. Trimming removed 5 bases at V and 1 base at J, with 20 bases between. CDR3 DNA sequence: TGTGCCAGCAGCCGAGGTGGATTTTCCCGTAAGAACACTGAAGCTTTCTTT. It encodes CASSRGGFSRKNTEAFF.

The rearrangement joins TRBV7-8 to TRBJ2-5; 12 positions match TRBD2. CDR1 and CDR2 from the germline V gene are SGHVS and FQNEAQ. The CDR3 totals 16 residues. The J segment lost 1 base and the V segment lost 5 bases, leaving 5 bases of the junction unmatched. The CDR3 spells CASSTGTSGFQETQYF. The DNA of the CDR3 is TGTGCCAGCAGCACTGGGACTAGCGGGTTCCAAGAGACCCAGTACTTC. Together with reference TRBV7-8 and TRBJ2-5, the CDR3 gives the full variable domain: GAGVSQSPRYKVAKRGQDVALRCDPISGHVSLFWYQQALGQGPEFLTYFQNEAQLDKSGLPSDRFFAERPEGSVSTLKIQRTQQEDSAVYLCASSTGTSGFQETQYFGPGTRLLVL.

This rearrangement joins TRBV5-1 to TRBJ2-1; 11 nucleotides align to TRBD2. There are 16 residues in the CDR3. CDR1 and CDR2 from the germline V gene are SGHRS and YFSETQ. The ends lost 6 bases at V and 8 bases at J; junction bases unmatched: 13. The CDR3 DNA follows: TGCGCCAGCAAGGGCATAGCGGGAGGGAGCACGGATGAGCAGTTCTTC. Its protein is CASKGIAGGSTDEQFF. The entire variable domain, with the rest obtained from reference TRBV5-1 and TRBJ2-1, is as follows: KAGVTQTPRYLIKTRGQQVTLSCSPISGHRSVSWYQQTPGQGLQFLFEYFSETQRNKGNFPGRFSGRQFSNSRSEMNVSTLELGDSALYLCASKGIAGGSTDEQFFGPGTRLTVL.

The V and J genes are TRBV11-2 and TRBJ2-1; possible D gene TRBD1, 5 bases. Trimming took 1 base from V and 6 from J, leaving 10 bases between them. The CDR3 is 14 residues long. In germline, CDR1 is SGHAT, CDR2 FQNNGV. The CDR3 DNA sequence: TGTGCCAGCAGCTTAGCAGGGTGGGCCAATGAGCAGTTCTTC. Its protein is CASSLAGWANEQFF.